The 28 T cell receptor beta chains reported below all come from one sample, sequenced in a study of cytomegalovirus exposure and HLA in healthy donors. PCR involved 60 Vbeta and 13 Jbeta primers. The assay was immunoSEQ multiplex PCR, and TCRdb's table has in-frame clones only and misses some. The sample lists around 190,000 clones; roughly 72% were seen once. Sequences were obtained from PBMCs. These receptors came from a man between 25 and 39 years old in good health and CMV-seronegative.

The V gene is TRBV5-6, the J gene TRBJ2-1; 7 positions agree with TRBD1. V trimming: 4 bases; J trimming: 16 bases; junction bases outside the gene matches: 20. The CDR3 extends over 15 amino acids. Germline loops: CDR1 SGHDT, CDR2 YYEEEE. The CDR3 protein is CASSKGQFLVRADFF. The CDR3 DNA reads TGTGCCAGCAGCAAGGGACAGTTCCTAGTTCGAGCAGACTTCTTC.

The rearrangement links TRBV9 to TRBJ2-7; TRBD2 is a possible D gene (6 bases). The CDR3 consists of 15 residues. Germline V gene sequence: CDR1 SGDLS, CDR2 YYNGEE. V was pared by 4 bases and J by 0 bases, with 14 bases between. Written as DNA, the CDR3 is TGTGCCAGCAGCATGGGACTTTTGAGCTCCTACGAGCAGTACTTC. Amino acid sequence: CASSMGLLSSYEQYF.

This chain connects TRBV27 to TRBJ2-7, with 8 bases matching TRBD2. Trimming removed 2 bases from V and 3 bases from J; junction bases left unmatched: 0. The CDR3 is 13 residues long. In germline, CDR1 is MNHEY, CDR2 SMNVEV (reference sequence). The CDR3 protein is CASSLAGGYEQYF. The CDR3 DNA is TGTGCCAGCAGTTTAGCGGGAGGCTACGAGCAGTACTTC.

J is TRBJ2-1 and V is TRBV5-6; 7 positions match TRBD1. V shed 4 bases, J shed 0 bases, and the junction held 7 bases outside the gene matches. This CDR3 region has 16 residues. From germline, CDR1 is SGHDT and CDR2 YYEEEE. The CDR3 here is CASSPWGQPSYNEQFF. As DNA, the CDR3 is TGTGCCAGCAGCCCGTGGGGACAGCCCTCCTACAATGAGCAGTTCTTC.

This clone was detected a few times. The chain joins TRBV5-1 to TRBJ2-2, with D possibly being TRBD2 (6 bases). CDR3 length: 13 amino acids. Germline V gene sequence: CDR1 SGHRS, CDR2 YFSETQ. Trimming took 10 bases from V and 4 from J, leaving 14 bases between them. In nucleotides, the CDR3 is TGCGCCGGAAGGACGGGACTCACCGGGGAGCTGTTTTTT. It codes for CAGRTGLTGELFF.

The rearrangement links TRBV5-1 to TRBJ2-5; tentative D call: TRBD1 (6 bases). Trimming left V 4 bases short and J 1 base short, with 11 bases between. The CDR3 has 14 residues. CDR1 is SGHRS and CDR2 is YFSETQ in the germline V gene. The DNA of the CDR3 is TGCGCCAGCAGCACCTCCAGGGGCCAAGAGACCCAGTACTTC. This gives the protein CASSTSRGQETQYF.

This chain uses TRBV11-2 with TRBJ1-1; TRBD1 is a possible D gene (5 bases). Germline V gene data show CDR1 as SGHAT and CDR2 as FQNNGV. The CDR3 is 15 residues long. V lost 5 bases and J 2 bases, leaving 15 bases between the germline ends. This CDR3 reads CASSPSPGGNTEAFF. CDR3 sequence (DNA): TGTGCCAGCAGCCCCTCCCCGGGGGGAAACACTGAAGCTTTCTTT.

This chain joins TRBV10-3 and TRBJ1-1; possible D gene TRBD1, 6 bases. CDR1 is ENHRY and CDR2 is SYGVKD in the germline V gene. This CDR3 spans 13 amino acids. The V gene lost 5 bases and the J gene lost 10 bases, with 17 bases spanning the gap. The chain's CDR3 is CAISFIQQGTAFF. CDR3 in DNA: TGTGCCATCAGTTTTATCCAACAGGGAACAGCTTTCTTT.

The CDR3 here is CSVILSTSKNIQYF. CDR3 sequence (DNA): TGCAGCGTAATACTTAGTACGTCCAAAAACATTCAGTACTTC. The chain recombines TRBV29-1 with TRBJ2-4; D remains ambiguous. CDR1 and CDR2 from the germline V gene are SQVTM and ANQGSEA. CDR3 size: 14 residues. V was pared by 6 bases and J by 2 bases, with 14 bases between.

This clone was detected a few times. The sample has other DNA sequences that encode this CDR3 too. CDR3 bases: TGTGCCAGCAGCGGCGGACAGGGTAGCACAGATACGCAGTATTTT. It is translated as CASSGGQGSTDTQYF. The chain links TRBV2 to TRBJ2-3; 8 bases are a match to TRBD1. This CDR3 region has 15 residues. The V segment lost 6 bases and the J segment 0 bases; nucleotides outside the gene matches: 5. Germline values: CDR1 SNHLY, CDR2 FYNNEI.

The genes are TRBV7-6 and TRBJ1-1; 7 bases match TRBD1. V was pared by 0 bases and J by 4 bases, with 5 bases of the junction left unmatched. The CDR3 spans 15 residues. Per germline, CDR1 SGHVS and CDR2 FNYEAQ. Here the CDR3 reads CASSLAPSGGTEAFF. The DNA for the CDR3 is TGTGCCAGCAGCTTAGCCCCTTCAGGGGGCACTGAAGCTTTCTTT. The variable domain in full, with the rest retrieved from reference TRBV7-6 and TRBJ1-1, is GAGVSQSPRYKVTKRGQDVALRCDPISGHVSLYWYRQALGQGPEFLTYFNYEAQQDKSGLPNDRFSAERPEGSISTLTIQRTEQRDSAMYRCASSLAPSGGTEAFFGQGTRLTVV.

J is TRBJ1-5 and V is TRBV4-1; the D gene is possibly TRBD1 (6 bases). V was trimmed by 6 bases and J by 0 bases, leaving 12 bases between them. CDR3 length equals 15 residues. Germline CDR1 and CDR2: MGHRA and YSYEKL. CDR3 sequence: CASSSRQVSNQPQHF. The CDR3 DNA sequence: TGCGCCAGCAGTTCCCGACAGGTTAGCAATCAGCCCCAGCATTTT.

The chain links TRBV28 to TRBJ1-1; 8 nucleotides match TRBD1. The junction had 12 bases not matched to a gene; V was cut back by 5 bases and J by 7 bases. CDR3 length: 15 residues. Germline CDR1 and CDR2: MDHEN and SYDVKM. CDR3 nucleotides: TGTGCCAGCAGTCCGACGGACAGGGTGCTCGGTGAAGCTTTCTTT. It is translated as CASSPTDRVLGEAFF.

The V gene is TRBV18, the J gene TRBJ1-2, with a tentative D call TRBD1 (6 bases). V lost 0 bases and J lost 2, with 10 bases in between. The CDR3 sequence is 15 residues long. Germline CDR1 reads KGHSH; CDR2 reads LQKENI. CDR3: CASSPPGQWNYGYTF. DNA of the CDR3: TGTGCCAGCTCACCACCGGGACAATGGAACTATGGCTACACCTTC.

The V call is TRBV7-3, the J call TRBJ2-1; TRBD2 matches at 13 bases. Germline trimming cut 6 bases from V and 5 bases from J; bases unmatched to any gene: 1. Germline V gives CDR1 SGHTA, CDR2 FQGTGA. There are 14 residues in the CDR3. CDR3 sequence: CASRLAGGDNEQFF. CDR3 coding DNA: TGTGCCAGCAGACTAGCGGGAGGGGACAATGAGCAGTTCTTC.

A few counts support this clone. The genes are TRBV13 and TRBJ2-5; D ambiguous. The J call may be wrong; the DNA end is better matched by TRBJ2-7. From germline, CDR1 is PRHDT and CDR2 FYEKMQ (reference sequence). The CDR3 is 15 residues long. CDR3 protein: CASSLGYYGPYEQYF. The CDR3 DNA reads TGTGCCAGCAGCTTAGGTTATTACGGTCCCTACGAGCAGTACTTC.

This chain joins TRBV4-1 and TRBJ2-7; D is possibly TRBD1 (6 bases). The ends were cut back, 1 base at V and 2 bases at J, with 15 bases in the middle. Germline CDR1 and CDR2: MGHRA and YSYEKL. CDR3 size: 16 residues. The CDR3 region is CASSQGSGTLPYEQYF. The CDR3 bases are TGCGCCAGCAGCCAAGGTTCCGGGACATTACCCTACGAGCAGTACTTC.

The chain carries TRBV7-3 and TRBJ2-1, with 11 bases that match TRBD1. This CDR3 comprises 15 residues. Looked up from germline, CDR1 is SGHTA and CDR2 is FQGTGA. J lost 5 bases, V lost 8 bases, and 8 bases had no gene match. The DNA for the CDR3 is TGTGCCAGCCGATCGGGACAGGGGGGGAACAATGAGCAGTTCTTC. It translates to CASRSGQGGNNEQFF.

This clone appeared a few times. The rearrangement links TRBV4-2 to TRBJ1-2; 9 nucleotides match TRBD1. Germline CDR1 and CDR2: LGHNA and YNFKEQ. After removal of 4 bases from V and 6 bases from J, the junction contained 9 bases not matched to a gene. The CDR3 is 15 amino acids. The DNA of the CDR3 is TGTGCCAGCAGCCTCCGGACAGGGGAGAACAATGGCTACACCTTC. Translation gives CASSLRTGENNGYTF.

The gene calls are TRBV4-2 and TRBJ1-3, with D perhaps matching TRBD1 (5 bases). CDR3 length: 16 residues. Trimming cost V 4 bases and J 0 bases, with 13 bases left between them. Germline CDR1 and CDR2: LGHNA and YNFKEQ. The CDR3 reads CASSPLNRSSGNTIYF. DNA for the CDR3: TGTGCCAGCAGCCCGCTTAACAGGAGCTCTGGAAACACCATATATTTT.

The J gene is TRBJ2-1, the V gene TRBV7-3; 9 bases match TRBD2. CDR3 length: 15 residues. The junction had 8 bases not matched to a gene; V was cut back by 5 bases and J by 6 bases. CDR1 SGHTA and CDR2 FQGTGA come from the germline V gene. The CDR3 DNA sequence: TGTGCCAGCAGCCCCGCGGGGGGGATATCCAATGAGCAGTTCTTC. Its translation is CASSPAGGISNEQFF.

The chain carries TRBV6-5 and TRBJ2-6, with 7 bases fitting TRBD2. The CDR3 sequence is 15 residues long. Germline CDR1 is MNHEY and CDR2 is SVGAGI. Trimming cost V 1 base and J 5 bases; bases outside gene matches: 2. The CDR3: CASSYWGGWANVLTF. For the CDR3, the DNA is TGTGCCAGCAGTTACTGGGGAGGGTGGGCCAACGTCCTGACTTTC.

V is TRBV6-4 and J is TRBJ1-6; TRBD1 matches 9 bases. The CDR3 length is 16 residues. V lost 6 bases and J lost 7; bases outside the gene matches: 10. Germline loops: CDR1 MRHNA, CDR2 SNTAGT. The CDR3 nucleotides read TGTGCCAGCAGCTACAGGCGGACAGGGGTCAATTCACCCCTCCACTTT. Its protein product is CASSYRRTGVNSPLHF.

V usage is TRBV5-1 and J usage is TRBJ1-5; TRBD1 matches 8 bases. V shed 3 bases, J shed 4 bases, and the junction held 6 bases outside the gene matches. The CDR3 has 15 residues. Germline V gene sequence: CDR1 SGHRS, CDR2 YFSETQ. DNA for the CDR3: TGCGCCAGCAGCTGGTGGACAGGGTCGAATCAGCCCCAGCATTTT. Translated, it gives CASSWWTGSNQPQHF.

Details on this clone: Mismatch with germline at one junction end may stem from a read error. The genes are TRBV2 and TRBJ2-2; 8 bases are shared with TRBD1. The germline V gene has CDR1 SNHLY and CDR2 FYNNEI. The CDR3 covers 13 residues. The CDR3 DNA reads TGTGCGACACAGGGGGAGAACACCGTGGAGCTGTTTTTT. Its protein is CATQGENTVELFF.

The chain joins TRBV7-3 to TRBJ2-7; D possibly corresponds to TRBD1 (5 bases). This CDR3 spans 13 amino acids. V lost 2 bases, J lost 7 bases, and 12 bases lay in between. Germline-derived CDR1 and CDR2 are SGHTA and FQGTGA. The CDR3 loop reads CASSLYPAGEQYF. CDR3 nucleotide sequence: TGTGCCAGCAGCTTATATCCGGCAGGGGAGCAGTACTTC.

This chain connects TRBV19 to TRBJ1-6; TRBD1 might be the D (6 bases). Trimming pared 6 bases from V and 0 bases from J, leaving 9 bases between. Germline values: CDR1 LNHDA, CDR2 SQIVND (reference sequence). CDR3 length: 15 amino acids. This chain's CDR3 is CASSGQSSYNSPLHF. DNA of the CDR3: TGTGCCAGTAGCGGACAGAGCTCCTATAATTCACCCCTCCACTTT.

The V and J genes are TRBV6-5 and TRBJ1-5; D may be TRBD1 (5 bases). Germline loops: CDR1 MNHEY, CDR2 SVGAGI. The CDR3 is 14 residues long. The V end was cut by 3 bases, the J end by 2 bases, with 8 bases between. CDR3 residues: CASSYAGGNQPQHF. CDR3 DNA: TGTGCCAGCAGTTATGCGGGGGGCAATCAGCCCCAGCATTTT.